These 14 T cell receptor beta chains share one sample of origin, sequenced in a study of persistence of HIV-infected CD4 T cells. The stimulus was lysate of CMV-infected fibroblasts, around 10 ug/mL. Memory cells lacking CD40L and CD69 with high CD45RO were sorted. Sequencing used immunoSEQ version 4 in survey mode. Profiling relied on immunoSEQ multiplex PCR, and the TCRdb table lists in-frame clones only, not all of them. The sample yields some 31,000 clones, about four fifths seen once. Antigens for these TCRs are unknown. The sequenced sample was CD4+ T cells sorted from PBMCs after roughly 18-hour stimulation, obtained from a patient who received antiretroviral therapy. The receptors were gathered from an adult man with HIV who was CMV-seropositive.

In nucleotides, the CDR3 is TGTGCCAGCAGCCCTCGGACAGAGTCTAACTATGGCTACACCTTC. Translated, it gives CASSPRTESNYGYTF. V usage is TRBV7-2 and J usage is TRBJ1-2; D perhaps matches TRBD1 (6 bases). CDR3 length equals 15 residues. The germline V gene has CDR1 SGHTA and CDR2 FQGNSA. V shed 5 bases and J shed 0 bases, with 13 bases lying between them. The variable domain in full, completed from reference TRBV7-2 and TRBJ1-2, reads GAGVSQSPSNKVTEKGKDVELRCDPISGHTALYWYRQSLGQGLEFLIYFQGNSAPDKSGLPSDRFSAERTGGSVSTLTIQRTQQEDSAVYLCASSPRTESNYGYTFGSGTRLTVV.

The V call is TRBV10-3, the J call TRBJ1-5; 9 bases match TRBD1. The CDR3 totals 17 residues. V lost 2 bases, J lost 5 bases, and 10 bases stayed unmatched. Per germline, CDR1 ENHRY and CDR2 SYGVKD. The CDR3 DNA reads as TGTGCCATCAGTGAGAGTAGGATTGACAGGGGGTATCAGCCCCAGCATTTT. Its protein product is CAISESRIDRGYQPQHF.

This rearrangement joins TRBV19 to TRBJ2-1; D is ambiguous. Trimming shortened V by 4 bases and J by 0 bases, and 10 bases separated the two germline ends. Per germline, CDR1 LNHDA and CDR2 SQIVND (reference sequence). The CDR3 consists of 15 residues. The CDR3 protein is CASSTQQSSYNEQFF. In DNA form, the CDR3 reads TGTGCCAGTAGTACGCAACAGAGCTCCTACAATGAGCAGTTCTTC.

V is TRBV6-5 and J is TRBJ2-7; D might be TRBD1 (6 bases). This CDR3 is built from 13 residues. Trimming took 6 bases from V and 4 from J, leaving 13 bases between them. The germline gives CDR1 MNHEY, CDR2 SVGAGI. CDR3 DNA: TGTGCCAGCAGGGGGATGGGGGCGTACGAGCAGTACTTC. Translated, it gives CASRGMGAYEQYF.

The J gene is TRBJ1-2, the V gene TRBV7-2; D is perhaps TRBD1 (6 bases). The CDR3 sequence is 12 residues long. Germline-derived CDR1 and CDR2 are SGHTA and FQGNSA. V lost 5 bases and J lost 7, with 11 bases in between. The CDR3 spells CASSQGTSGYTF. CDR3 nucleotide sequence: TGTGCCAGCAGCCAAGGGACATCTGGCTACACCTTC.

The chain uses TRBV15 and TRBJ2-1; D is perhaps TRBD1 or TRBD2 (6 bases each). The CDR3 spans 13 residues. Trimming shortened V by 4 bases and J by 9 bases, and 13 bases separated the two germline ends. Germline V gives CDR1 LNHNV, CDR2 YYDKDF (reference sequence). In nucleotides, the CDR3 is TGTGCCACCAGCATAGGGGGGCTGGTTGAGCAGTTCTTC. Protein: CATSIGGLVEQFF.

This chain joins TRBV5-1 and TRBJ2-7; the D gene could be TRBD1 or TRBD2 (5 bases each). The CDR3 runs 16 residues. Per germline, CDR1 SGHRS and CDR2 YFSETQ. The germline V and J ends were trimmed by 3 bases and 3 bases, with 19 bases remaining between them. The CDR3 loop reads CASSSLGVGDLYEQYF. The CDR3 DNA reads as TGCGCCAGCAGCTCCTTGGGGGTGGGGGACCTCTACGAGCAGTACTTC.

This rearrangement joins TRBV18 to TRBJ1-1; D is undetermined. V was shortened by 2 bases and J by 8 bases, with 9 bases between the two germline ends. Germline V CDR1 and CDR2: KGHSH, LQKENI. The CDR3 runs to 12 residues. DNA for the CDR3: TGTGCCAGCTCACCAACCCAAGAAGAAGCTTTCTTT. It yields the protein CASSPTQEEAFF.

The chain carries TRBV29-1 and TRBJ1-4, with D uncertain. Germline V lookup: CDR1 SQVTM, CDR2 ANQGSEA. Trimming stripped 1 base from V and 8 bases from J, with 11 bases between. CDR3 length equals 13 residues. CDR3 residues: CSVEGGLEEKLFF. The CDR3 region has the DNA TGCAGCGTTGAAGGAGGACTGGAAGAAAAACTGTTTTTT.

This clone was counted a single time. The V gene is TRBV5-4, the J gene TRBJ2-7; the D gene is possibly TRBD1 (5 bases). V dropped 4 bases and J dropped 7 bases, with 12 bases sitting between them. The CDR3 sequence is 12 residues long. The germline gives CDR1 SGHNT, CDR2 YYREEE (reference sequence). The CDR3 loop reads CASSLDSWEQYF. CDR3 nucleotide sequence: TGTGCCAGCAGCCTTGACAGCTGGGAGCAGTACTTC.

This chain joins TRBV18 and TRBJ1-2; 10 positions agree with TRBD1. Trimming took 1 base from V and 6 from J; bases not matched to a gene: 14. Germline CDR1 is KGHSH and CDR2 is LQKENI. The CDR3 is 18 amino acids. The CDR3 here is CASSPRTIAGTGDNGYTF. The CDR3 coding sequence is TGTGCCAGCTCACCACGGACCATAGCCGGGACAGGGGATAATGGCTACACCTTC. Full variable domain (remainder filled in from reference TRBV18 and TRBJ1-2): NAGVMQNPRHLVRRRGQEARLRCSPMKGHSHVYWYRQLPEEGLKFMVYLQKENIIDESGMPKERFSAEFPKEGPSILRIQQVVRGDSAAYFCASSPRTIAGTGDNGYTFGSGTRLTVV.

This clone turned up a few times. The V gene is TRBV7-9, the J gene TRBJ1-2, with unresolved D. The V gene's germline CDR1 is SEHNR and CDR2 FQNEAQ (reference sequence). V lost 5 bases to trimming and J lost 4 bases, with 14 bases between them. This CDR3 has 14 amino acids. The CDR3 DNA reads TGTGCCAGCAGCCCAAACATTGAGCCCTATGGCTACACCTTC. It yields the protein CASSPNIEPYGYTF.

In its sample, this clone was seen once. The chain joins TRBV30 to TRBJ1-2; unclear D gene. There are 15 residues in the CDR3. Trimming cost V 1 base and J 3 bases, with 15 bases left between them. Germline CDR1 GTSNPN, CDR2 SVGIG (reference sequence). This chain's CDR3 is CAWSAPPLMHYGYTF. In DNA, the CDR3 is TGTGCCTGGAGTGCCCCTCCTCTCATGCACTATGGCTACACCTTC.

This clone was seen only a few times. The chain links TRBV7-2 to TRBJ1-6; 8 positions agree with TRBD1. This CDR3 is 17 amino acids long. Trimming cost V 5 bases and J 2 bases; bases outside gene matches: 8. Per the germline V gene, CDR1 is SGHTA and CDR2 is FQGNSA. The CDR3 DNA follows: TGTGCCAGCAGCCCACGGGGGGGACAGGCCTATAATTCACCCCTCCACTTT. As protein: CASSPRGGQAYNSPLHF.